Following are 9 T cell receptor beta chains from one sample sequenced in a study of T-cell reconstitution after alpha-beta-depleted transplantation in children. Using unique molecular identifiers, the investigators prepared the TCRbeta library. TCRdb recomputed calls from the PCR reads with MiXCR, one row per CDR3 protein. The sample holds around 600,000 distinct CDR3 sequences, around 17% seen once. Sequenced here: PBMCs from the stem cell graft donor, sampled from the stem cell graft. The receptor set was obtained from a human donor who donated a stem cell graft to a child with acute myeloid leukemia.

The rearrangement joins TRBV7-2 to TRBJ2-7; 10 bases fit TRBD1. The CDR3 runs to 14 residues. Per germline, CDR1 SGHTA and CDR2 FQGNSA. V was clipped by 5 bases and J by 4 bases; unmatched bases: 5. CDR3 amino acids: CASSLGTGAYEQYV. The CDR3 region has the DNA TGTGCCAGCAGCCTCGGGACAGGGGCATACGAGCAGTACGTC.

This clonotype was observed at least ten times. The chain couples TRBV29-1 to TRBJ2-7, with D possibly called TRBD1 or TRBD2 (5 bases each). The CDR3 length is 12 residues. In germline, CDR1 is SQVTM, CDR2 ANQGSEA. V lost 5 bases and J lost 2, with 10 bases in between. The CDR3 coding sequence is TGCAGCGTTTTCCGGGGCCCCTACGAGCAGTACTTC. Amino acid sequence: CSVFRGPYEQYF.

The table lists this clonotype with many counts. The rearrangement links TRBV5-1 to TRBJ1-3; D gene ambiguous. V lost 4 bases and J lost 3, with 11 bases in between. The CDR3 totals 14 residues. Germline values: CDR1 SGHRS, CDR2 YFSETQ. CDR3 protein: CASSLPGGGNTIYF. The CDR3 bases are TGCGCCAGCAGCCTCCCAGGTGGTGGAAACACCATATATTTT.

The CDR3 bases are TGTGCCACCAGTGGATCAGGACAGGGGGTTTTTGAGCCCCAGCATTTT. Amino acids: CATSGSGQGVFEPQHF. The chain links TRBV24-1 to TRBJ1-5, with 10 bases matching TRBD1. Looked up from germline, CDR1 is KGHDR and CDR2 is SFDVKD. V was clipped by 5 bases and J by 8 bases; unmatched bases: 11. This CDR3 has 16 amino acids.

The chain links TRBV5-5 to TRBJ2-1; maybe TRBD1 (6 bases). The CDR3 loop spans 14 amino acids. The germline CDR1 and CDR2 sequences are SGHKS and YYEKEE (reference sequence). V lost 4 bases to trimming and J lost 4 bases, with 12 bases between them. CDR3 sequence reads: CASSRDIGYNEQFF. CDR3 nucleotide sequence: TGTGCCAGCAGCCGGGACATAGGGTACAATGAGCAGTTCTTC.

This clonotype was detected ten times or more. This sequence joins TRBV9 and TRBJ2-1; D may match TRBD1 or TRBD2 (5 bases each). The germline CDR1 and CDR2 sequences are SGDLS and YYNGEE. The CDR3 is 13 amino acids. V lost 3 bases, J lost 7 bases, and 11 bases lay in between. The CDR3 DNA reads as TGTGCCAGCAGCGCGGGGCTTGGGAATGAGCAGTTCTTC. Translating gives CASSAGLGNEQFF.

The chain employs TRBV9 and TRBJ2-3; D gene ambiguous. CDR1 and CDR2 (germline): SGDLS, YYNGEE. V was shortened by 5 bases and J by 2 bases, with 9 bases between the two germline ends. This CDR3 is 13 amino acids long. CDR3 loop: CASRAALTDTQYF. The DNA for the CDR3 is TGTGCCAGCAGGGCCGCCCTCACAGATACGCAGTATTTT. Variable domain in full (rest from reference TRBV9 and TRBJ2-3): DSGVTQTPKHLITATGQRVTLRCSPRSGDLSVYWYQQSLDQGLQFLIQYYNGEERAKGNILERFSAQQFPDLHSELNLSSLELGDSALYFCASRAALTDTQYFGPGTRLTVL.

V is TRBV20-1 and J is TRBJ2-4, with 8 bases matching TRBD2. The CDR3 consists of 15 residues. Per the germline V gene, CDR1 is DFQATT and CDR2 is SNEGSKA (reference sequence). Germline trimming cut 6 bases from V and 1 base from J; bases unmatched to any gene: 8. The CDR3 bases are TGCAGTGCAACCGGCGGGAGGCAGGCCAAAAACATTCAGTACTTC. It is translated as CSATGGRQAKNIQYF.

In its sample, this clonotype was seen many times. CDR3 loop: CSVDLGGGTEAFF. For the CDR3, the DNA is TGCAGCGTTGATTTGGGCGGGGGCACTGAAGCTTTCTTT. The rearrangement links TRBV29-1 to TRBJ1-1; tentatively, D is TRBD1 (5 bases). With 3 bases removed from V and 4 bases from J, the gap between germline ends came to 12 bases. Germline CDR1 and CDR2: SQVTM and ANQGSEA. This CDR3 is 13 amino acids long.